Listed below are T cell receptor beta chains from one sample, sequenced in a study of shared clonotypes between healthy human individuals. Some clones are missing from TCRdb's copy, which holds only in-frame ones; the method was immunoSEQ multiplex PCR. The sample has more than 2,000,000 clones, approximately 92% seen once. Sequenced input: naive CD4+ T cells sorted from blood. These TCRs come from a man between 18 and 35 years old in good health. CDR3s include the opening cysteine and the closing phenylalanine or tryptophan. The order of the fields is clone size, J gene, V gene, D gene, CDR3 protein, CDR3 DNA. D genes are given only for firm matches. A clone size is listed for some rows: how often the clone was seen (once, few, many), or a class if it is expanded.

>NA|TRBJ2-7|TRBV4-1|NA
CATPPQGGYEQYF
TGCGCCACCCCCCCCCAGGGAGGCTACGAGCAGTACTTC
>NA|TRBJ1-1|TRBV2|NA
CASGSRRGNTEAFF
TGTGCCAGCGGTTCCCGACGGGGGAACACTGAAGCTTTCTTT
>once|TRBJ2-5|TRBV6-5|NA
CASRDITGGQETQYF
TGTGCCAGCAGGGACATCACAGGAGGGCAAGAGACCCAGTACTTC
>NA|TRBJ1-5|TRBV6-1|NA
CASIKGLNSNQPQHF
TGTGCCAGCATTAAGGGACTGAATAGCAATCAGCCCCAGCATTTT
>NA|TRBJ2-5|TRBV15|NA
CATSRDRIAAQTQYF
TGTGCCACCAGCAGAGATCGCATAGCCGCGCAGACCCAGTACTTC
>NA|TRBJ2-3|TRBV18|TRBD1
CASSRPGQGADTQYF
TGTGCCAGCTCACGGCCCGGACAGGGCGCGGATACGCAGTATTTT
>few|TRBJ1-5|TRBV2|TRBD1
CASLEDRGNQPQHF
TGTGCCAGCCTCGAGGACAGGGGCAATCAGCCCCAGCATTTT
>NA|TRBJ1-1|TRBV7-9|NA
CASSLAFVPKGSNTEAFF
TGTGCCAGCAGCTTAGCGTTCGTTCCTAAGGGATCTAATACTGAAGCTTTCTTT
>NA|TRBJ2-7|TRBV7-6|NA
CASSLGHLYYEQYF
TGTGCCAGCAGCTTGGGACACCTTTACTACGAGCAGTACTTC
>NA|TRBJ1-1|TRBV25-1|NA
CASSVRGRKNTEAFF
TGTGCCAGCAGCGTCCGGGGCCGGAAGAACACTGAAGCTTTCTTT
>NA|TRBJ1-6|TRBV30|TRBD1
CAWNGDSYNSPLHF
TGTGCCTGGAATGGGGACAGCTATAATTCACCCCTCCACTTT
>NA|TRBJ1-1|TRBV5-4|TRBD1
CASSPGTANTEAFF
TGTGCCAGCAGCCCCGGGACAGCGAACACTGAAGCTTTCTTT